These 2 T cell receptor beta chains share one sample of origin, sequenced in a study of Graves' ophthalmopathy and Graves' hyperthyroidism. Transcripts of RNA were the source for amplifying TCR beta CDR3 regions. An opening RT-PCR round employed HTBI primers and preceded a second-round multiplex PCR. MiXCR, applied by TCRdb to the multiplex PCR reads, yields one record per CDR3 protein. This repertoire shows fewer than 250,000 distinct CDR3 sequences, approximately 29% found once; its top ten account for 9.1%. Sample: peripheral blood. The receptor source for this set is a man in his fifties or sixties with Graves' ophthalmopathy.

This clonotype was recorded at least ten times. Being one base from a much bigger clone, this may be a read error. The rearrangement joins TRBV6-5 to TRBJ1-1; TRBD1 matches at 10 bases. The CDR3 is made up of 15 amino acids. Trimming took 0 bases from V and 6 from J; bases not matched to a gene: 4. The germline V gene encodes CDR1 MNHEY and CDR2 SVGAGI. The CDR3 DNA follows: TGTGCCAGCAGTTACTCGACAGGGGGCCTAGCTGAAGCTTTCTTT. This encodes CASSYSTGGLAEAFF.

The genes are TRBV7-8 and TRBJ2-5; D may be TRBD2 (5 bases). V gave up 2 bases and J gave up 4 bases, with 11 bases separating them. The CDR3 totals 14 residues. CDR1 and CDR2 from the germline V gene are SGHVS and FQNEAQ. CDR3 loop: CASSLSPRGETQYF. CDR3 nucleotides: TGTGCCAGCAGCTTATCCCCCCGGGGAGAGACCCAGTACTTC.